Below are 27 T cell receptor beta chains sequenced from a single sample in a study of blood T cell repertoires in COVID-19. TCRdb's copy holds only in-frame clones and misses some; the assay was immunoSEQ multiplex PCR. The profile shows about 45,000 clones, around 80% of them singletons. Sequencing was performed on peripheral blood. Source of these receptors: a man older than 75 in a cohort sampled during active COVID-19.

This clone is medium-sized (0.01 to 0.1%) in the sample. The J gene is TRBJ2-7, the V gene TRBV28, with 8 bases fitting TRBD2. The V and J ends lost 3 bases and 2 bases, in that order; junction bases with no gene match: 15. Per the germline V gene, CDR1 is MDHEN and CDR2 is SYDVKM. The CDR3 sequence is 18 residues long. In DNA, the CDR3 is TGTGCCAGCAGTTTCTGGCTAGCGGGTCGGATAACTCCCTACGAGCAGTACTTC. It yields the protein CASSFWLAGRITPYEQYF.

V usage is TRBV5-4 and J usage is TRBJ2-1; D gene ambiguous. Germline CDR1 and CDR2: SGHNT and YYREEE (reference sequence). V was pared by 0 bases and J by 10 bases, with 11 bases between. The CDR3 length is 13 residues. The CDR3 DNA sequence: TGTGCCAGCAGCTTGGCAGCTGCGAGGGAGCAGTTCTTC. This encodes CASSLAAAREQFF.

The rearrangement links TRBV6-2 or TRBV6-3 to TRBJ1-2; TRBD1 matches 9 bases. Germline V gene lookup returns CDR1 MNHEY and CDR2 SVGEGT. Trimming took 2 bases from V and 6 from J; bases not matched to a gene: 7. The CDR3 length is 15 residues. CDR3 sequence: CASSYRRTGDNGYTF. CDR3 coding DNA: TGTGCCAGCAGTTACCGAAGGACAGGGGATAATGGCTACACCTTC.

CDR3 sequence: CASNRDSLSGYTF. In DNA, the CDR3 is TGTGCCTCGAACCGGGACAGCCTTTCCGGCTACACCTTC. This chain joins TRBV19 and TRBJ1-2; 7 bases fit TRBD1. V shed 11 bases and J 8 bases; nucleotides not matched to a gene: 14. Germline CDR1 and CDR2: LNHDA and SQIVND (reference sequence). CDR3 length: 13 amino acids.

CDR3 DNA: TGTGCCAGCCGTCCTACAGATACGCAGTATTTT. As protein: CASRPTDTQYF. The chain carries TRBV6-5 and TRBJ2-3, with D unclear. Germline V CDR1 and CDR2: MNHEY, SVGAGI. The CDR3 length is 11 residues. Trimming took 8 bases from V and 3 from J, leaving 6 bases between them.

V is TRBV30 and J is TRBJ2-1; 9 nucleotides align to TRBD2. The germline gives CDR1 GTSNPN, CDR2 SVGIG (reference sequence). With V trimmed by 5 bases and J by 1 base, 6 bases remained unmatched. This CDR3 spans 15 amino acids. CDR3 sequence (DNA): TGTGCCTGGGCCCCCGGACTAGCGTCCTACAATGAGCAGTTCTTC. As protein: CAWAPGLASYNEQFF.

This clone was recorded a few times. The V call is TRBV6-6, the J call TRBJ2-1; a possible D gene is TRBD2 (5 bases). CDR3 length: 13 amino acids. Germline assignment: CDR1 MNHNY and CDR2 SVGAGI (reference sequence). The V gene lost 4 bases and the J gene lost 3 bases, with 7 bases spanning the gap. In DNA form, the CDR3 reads TGTGCCAGCAGTTTTCGGGACTACAATGAGCAGTTCTTC. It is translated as CASSFRDYNEQFF.

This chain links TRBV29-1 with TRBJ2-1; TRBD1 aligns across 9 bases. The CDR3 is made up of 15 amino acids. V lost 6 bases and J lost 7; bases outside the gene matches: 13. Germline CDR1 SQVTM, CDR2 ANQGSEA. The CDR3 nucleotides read TGCAGCGTCGACAGGGGGAAAGGCTCTAAGAATGAGCAGTTCTTC. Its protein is CSVDRGKGSKNEQFF.

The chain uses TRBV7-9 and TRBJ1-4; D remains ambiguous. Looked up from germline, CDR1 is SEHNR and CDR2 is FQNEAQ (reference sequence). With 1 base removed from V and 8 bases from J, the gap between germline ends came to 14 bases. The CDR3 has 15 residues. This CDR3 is CASSLGGQAVEKLFF. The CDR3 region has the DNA TGTGCCAGCAGCTTAGGTGGTCAGGCAGTCGAAAAACTGTTTTTT.

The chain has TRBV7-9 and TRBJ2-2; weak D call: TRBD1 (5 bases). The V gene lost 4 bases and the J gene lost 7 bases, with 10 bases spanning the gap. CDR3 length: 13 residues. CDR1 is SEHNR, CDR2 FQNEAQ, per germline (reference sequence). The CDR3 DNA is TGTGCCAGCAGCTCGCAGGGAATCGGGGAGCTGTTTTTT. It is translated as CASSSQGIGELFF.

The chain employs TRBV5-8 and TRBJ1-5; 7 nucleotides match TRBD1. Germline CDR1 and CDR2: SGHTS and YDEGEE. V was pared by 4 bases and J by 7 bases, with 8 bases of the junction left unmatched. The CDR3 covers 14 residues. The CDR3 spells CASSERQGLQPQHF. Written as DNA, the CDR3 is TGTGCCAGCAGCGAAAGACAGGGACTGCAGCCCCAGCATTTT.

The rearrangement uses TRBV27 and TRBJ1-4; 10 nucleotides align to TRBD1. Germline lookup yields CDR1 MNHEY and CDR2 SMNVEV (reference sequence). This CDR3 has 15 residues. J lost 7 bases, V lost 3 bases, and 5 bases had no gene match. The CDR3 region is CASSFSDRGREKLFF. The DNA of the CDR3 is TGTGCCAGCAGTTTCTCAGACAGGGGGCGTGAAAAACTGTTTTTT.

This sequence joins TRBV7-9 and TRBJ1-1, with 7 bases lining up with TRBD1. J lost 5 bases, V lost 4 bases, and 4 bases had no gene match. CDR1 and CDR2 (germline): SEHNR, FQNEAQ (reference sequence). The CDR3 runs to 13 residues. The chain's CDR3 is CASSWQGGTEAFF. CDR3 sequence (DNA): TGTGCCAGCAGCTGGCAGGGGGGAACTGAAGCTTTCTTT.

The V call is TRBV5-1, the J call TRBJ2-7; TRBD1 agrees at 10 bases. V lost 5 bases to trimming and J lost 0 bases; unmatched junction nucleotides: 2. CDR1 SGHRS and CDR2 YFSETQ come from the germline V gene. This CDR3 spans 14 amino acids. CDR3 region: CASRGQGSSYEQYF. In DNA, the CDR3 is TGCGCCAGCAGGGGACAGGGGAGCTCCTACGAGCAGTACTTC.

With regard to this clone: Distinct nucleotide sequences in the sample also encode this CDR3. The DNA for the CDR3 is TGTGCCAGCAGCCAAGCCGGGAACTATGGCTACACCTTC. Its protein product is CASSQAGNYGYTF. The gene calls are TRBV3-1 (or the pseudogene TRBV3-2) and TRBJ1-2; D not resolved. The germline gives CDR1 LGHDT, CDR2 YNNKEL (reference sequence). This CDR3 has 13 residues. V dropped 1 base and J dropped 2 bases, with 5 bases sitting between them.

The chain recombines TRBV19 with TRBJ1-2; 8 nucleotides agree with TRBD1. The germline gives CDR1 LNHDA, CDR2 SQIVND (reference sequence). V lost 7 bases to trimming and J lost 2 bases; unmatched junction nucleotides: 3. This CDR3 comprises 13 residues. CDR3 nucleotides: TGTGCCAGTAAGAGACAGGGGAACTATGGCTACACCTTC. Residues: CASKRQGNYGYTF. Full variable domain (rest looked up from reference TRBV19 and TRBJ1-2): DGGITQSPKYLFRKEGQNVTLSCEQNLNHDAMYWYRQDPGQGLRLIYYSQIVNDFQKGDIAEGYSVSREKKESFPLTVTSAQKNPTAFYLCASKRQGNYGYTFGSGTRLTVV.

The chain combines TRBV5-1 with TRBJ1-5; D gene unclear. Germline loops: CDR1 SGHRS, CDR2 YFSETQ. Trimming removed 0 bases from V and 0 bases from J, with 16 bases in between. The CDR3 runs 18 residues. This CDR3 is CASSLVTPQQYSNQPQHF. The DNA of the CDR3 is TGCGCCAGCAGCTTGGTTACCCCACAGCAATATAGCAATCAGCCCCAGCATTTT.

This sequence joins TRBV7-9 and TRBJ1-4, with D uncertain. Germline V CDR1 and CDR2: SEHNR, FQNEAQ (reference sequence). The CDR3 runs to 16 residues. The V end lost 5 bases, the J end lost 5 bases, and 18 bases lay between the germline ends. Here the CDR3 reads CASSPPSGPGNEKLFF. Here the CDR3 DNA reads TGTGCCAGCAGCCCCCCCTCCGGTCCCGGGAATGAAAAACTGTTTTTT.

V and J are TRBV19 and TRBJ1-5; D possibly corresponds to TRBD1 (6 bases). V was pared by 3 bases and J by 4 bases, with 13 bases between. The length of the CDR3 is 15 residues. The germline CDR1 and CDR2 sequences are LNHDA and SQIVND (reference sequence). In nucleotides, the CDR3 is TGTGCCAGTAGTATTACTTGGACAGTTAATCAGCCCCAGCATTTT. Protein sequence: CASSITWTVNQPQHF.

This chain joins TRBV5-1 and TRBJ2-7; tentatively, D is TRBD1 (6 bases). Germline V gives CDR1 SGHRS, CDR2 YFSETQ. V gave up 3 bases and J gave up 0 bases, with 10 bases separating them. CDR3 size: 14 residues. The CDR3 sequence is CASSYDRISYEQYF. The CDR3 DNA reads TGCGCCAGCAGCTACGACAGGATCTCCTACGAGCAGTACTTC.

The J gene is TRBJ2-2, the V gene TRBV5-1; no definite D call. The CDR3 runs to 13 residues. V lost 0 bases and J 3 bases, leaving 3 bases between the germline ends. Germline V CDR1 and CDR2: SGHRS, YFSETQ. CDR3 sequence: CASSLGHTGELFF. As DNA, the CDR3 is TGCGCCAGCAGCTTGGGGCACACCGGGGAGCTGTTTTTT.

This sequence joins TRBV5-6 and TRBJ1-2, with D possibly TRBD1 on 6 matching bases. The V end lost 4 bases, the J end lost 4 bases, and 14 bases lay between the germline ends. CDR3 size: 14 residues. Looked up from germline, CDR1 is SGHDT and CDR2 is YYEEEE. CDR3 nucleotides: TGTGCCAGCAGCGCGTGGGGGGGCGCCTATGGCTACACCTTC. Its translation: CASSAWGGAYGYTF.

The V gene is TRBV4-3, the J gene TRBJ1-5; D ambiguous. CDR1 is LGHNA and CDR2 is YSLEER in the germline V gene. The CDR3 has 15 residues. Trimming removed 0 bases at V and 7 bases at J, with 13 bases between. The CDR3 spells CASSQEPSGGQPQHF. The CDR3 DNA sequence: TGCGCCAGCAGCCAAGAACCCTCCGGCGGCCAGCCCCAGCATTTT.

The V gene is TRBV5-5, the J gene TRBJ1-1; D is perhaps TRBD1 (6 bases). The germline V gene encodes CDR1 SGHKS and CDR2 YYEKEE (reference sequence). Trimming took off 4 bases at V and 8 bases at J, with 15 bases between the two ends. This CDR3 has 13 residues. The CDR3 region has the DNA TGTGCCAGCAGCGCACCGGGACATAACGAAGCTTTCTTT. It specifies CASSAPGHNEAFF.

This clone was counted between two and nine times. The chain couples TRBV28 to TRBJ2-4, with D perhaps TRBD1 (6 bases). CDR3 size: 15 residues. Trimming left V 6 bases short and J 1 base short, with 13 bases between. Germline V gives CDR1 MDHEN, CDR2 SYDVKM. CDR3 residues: CASRGQSNAKNIQYF. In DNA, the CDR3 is TGTGCCAGCAGAGGACAGAGCAATGCCAAAAACATTCAGTACTTC.

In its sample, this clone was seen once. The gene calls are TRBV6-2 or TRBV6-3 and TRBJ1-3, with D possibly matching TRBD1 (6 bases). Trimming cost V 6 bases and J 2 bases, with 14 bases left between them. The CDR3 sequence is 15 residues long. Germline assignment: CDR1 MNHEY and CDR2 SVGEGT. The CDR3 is CASSPYRETGNTIYF. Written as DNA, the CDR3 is TGTGCCAGCAGCCCCTACAGGGAGACTGGAAACACCATATATTTT.

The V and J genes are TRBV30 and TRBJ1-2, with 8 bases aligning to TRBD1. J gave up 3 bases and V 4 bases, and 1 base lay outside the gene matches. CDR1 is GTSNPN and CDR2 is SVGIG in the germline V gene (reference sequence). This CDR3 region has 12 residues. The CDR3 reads CAWTGGYYGYTF. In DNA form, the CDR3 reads TGTGCCTGGACAGGGGGCTACTATGGCTACACCTTC.